The 4 T cell receptor beta chains reported below all come from one sample, sequenced in a study of T-cell memory formation after mild COVID-19. One entry per CDR3 protein, called by TCRdb with MiXCR from the 5' RACE reads. The table records roughly 150,000 distinct CDR3 sequences, roughly 13% of them present only once. Material for sequencing was PBMCs or a T cell subset sorted from them (not recorded which). The receptors were sampled from a man between 18 and 35 years old who had mild COVID-19 (a few samples of this study predate the infection). Cell type and time point are not known.

This clonotype was seen a few times. The rearrangement joins TRBV7-8 to TRBJ2-5; no firm D call. The germline V gene encodes CDR1 SGHVS and CDR2 FQNEAQ. The ends were cut back, 1 base at V and 10 bases at J, with 10 bases in the middle. The CDR3 is 12 amino acids. The CDR3 sequence: CASSLGRSVQYF. As DNA, the CDR3 is TGTGCCAGCAGCTTAGGACGGAGCGTCCAGTACTTC.

This clonotype was seen a handful of times. The rearrangement uses TRBV24-1 and TRBJ2-5; D is undetermined. This CDR3 spans 14 amino acids. Germline CDR1 is KGHDR and CDR2 is SFDVKD. Trimming pared 9 bases from V and 3 bases from J, leaving 16 bases between. CDR3 residues: CATFRSYQKETQYF. CDR3 nucleotide sequence: TGTGCCACCTTTAGAAGCTACCAAAAAGAGACCCAGTACTTC.

The table lists this clonotype with a few counts. This chain uses TRBV4-3 with TRBJ2-3, with no clear D. The CDR3 extends over 14 amino acids. Germline V lookup: CDR1 LGHNA, CDR2 YSLEER. V lost 0 bases and J 2 bases, leaving 6 bases between the germline ends. CDR3 region: CASSQDVNTDTQYF. The CDR3 DNA reads as TGCGCCAGCAGCCAAGACGTTAACACAGATACGCAGTATTTT.

The rearrangement uses TRBV25-1 and TRBJ2-7; 8 bases are a match to TRBD1. Unmatched junction bases numbered 5, after V lost 10 bases and J lost 0 bases. Germline V gene sequence: CDR1 MGHDK, CDR2 SYGVNS. The CDR3 totals 13 residues. CDR3 nucleotides: TGTGCCACAAGGACAGGGAGCTCCTACGAGCAGTACTTC. Translated, it gives CATRTGSSYEQYF.